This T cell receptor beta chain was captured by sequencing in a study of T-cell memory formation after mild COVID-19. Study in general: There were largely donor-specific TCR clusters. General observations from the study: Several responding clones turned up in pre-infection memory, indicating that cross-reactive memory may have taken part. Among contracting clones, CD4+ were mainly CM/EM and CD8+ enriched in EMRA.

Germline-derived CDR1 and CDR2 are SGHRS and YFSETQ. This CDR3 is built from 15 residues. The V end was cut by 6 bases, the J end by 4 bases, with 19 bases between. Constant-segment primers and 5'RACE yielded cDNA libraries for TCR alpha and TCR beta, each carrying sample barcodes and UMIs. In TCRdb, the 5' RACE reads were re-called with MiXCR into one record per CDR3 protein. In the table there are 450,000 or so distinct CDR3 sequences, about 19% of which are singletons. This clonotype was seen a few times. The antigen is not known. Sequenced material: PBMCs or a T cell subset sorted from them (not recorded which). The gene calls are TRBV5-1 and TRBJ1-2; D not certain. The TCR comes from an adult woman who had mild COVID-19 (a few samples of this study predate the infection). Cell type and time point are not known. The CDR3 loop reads CASNPSGLGVYGYTF. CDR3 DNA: TGCGCCAGCAACCCGTCCGGGTTGGGTGTCTATGGCTACACCTTC.